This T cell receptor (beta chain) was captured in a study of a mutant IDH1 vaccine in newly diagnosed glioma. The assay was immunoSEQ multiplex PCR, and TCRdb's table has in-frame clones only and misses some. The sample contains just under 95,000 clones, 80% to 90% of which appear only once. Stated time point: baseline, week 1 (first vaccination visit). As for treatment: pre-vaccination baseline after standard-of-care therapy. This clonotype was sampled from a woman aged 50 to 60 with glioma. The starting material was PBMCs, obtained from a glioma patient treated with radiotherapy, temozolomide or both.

The CDR3: CASSLRGGEDQPQHF. The CDR3 nucleotides read TGTGCCAGCAGTTTGCGCGGGGGCGAGGATCAGCCCCAGCATTTT. The chain combines TRBV28 with TRBJ1-5, with D possibly TRBD1 on 6 matching bases. CDR1 is MDHEN, CDR2 SYDVKM, per germline. The CDR3 loop spans 15 amino acids. V lost 3 bases and J lost 5, with 14 bases in between.